These 6 T cell receptor beta chains were all obtained from the same sample, sequenced in a study of early T cells in non-severe SARS-CoV-2 infection. Using its own MiXCR run on the 5' RACE reads, TCRdb lists one record per CDR3 protein. Seen here are about 60,000 distinct CDR3 sequences, approximately 9% observed once, and the top ten hold 15% to 20%. Sample: whole blood. The receptors were sampled from an adult who was a healthcare worker with PCR-confirmed SARS-CoV-2 infection or an uninfected control (not recorded which).

This clonotype came up a few times. V is TRBV30 and J is TRBJ2-3, with TRBD2 matching 11 bases. Germline trimming cut 7 bases from V and 14 bases from J; bases unmatched to any gene: 5. The CDR3 totals 10 residues. Germline lookup yields CDR1 GTSNPN and CDR2 SVGIG (reference sequence). The CDR3 region has the DNA TGTGCCTTGACTAGCGGGACAACGTATTTT. Its translation is CALTSGTTYF.

This clonotype was seen many times. This CDR3 reads CASSLRGPRLSYNSPLHF. Here the CDR3 DNA reads TGTGCCAGCAGCTTACGGGGGCCAAGACTCTCCTATAATTCACCCCTCCACTTT. J is TRBJ1-6 and V is TRBV11-2; tentative D call: TRBD1 (6 bases). Germline CDR1 SGHAT, CDR2 FQNNGV. CDR3 length: 18 amino acids. Trimming pared 2 bases from V and 0 bases from J, leaving 14 bases between.

This clonotype has only a few counts. The CDR3 nucleotides read TGTGCCAGCAGTGCACTCCCCCTGCTCGGAGTTACCTACGAGCAGTACTTC. Encoded protein: CASSALPLLGVTYEQYF. This chain connects TRBV2 to TRBJ2-7; no clear D. CDR3 size: 17 residues. Germline-derived CDR1 and CDR2 are SNHLY and FYNNEI. Trimming pared 4 bases from V and 2 bases from J, leaving 21 bases between.

This clonotype occurred many times. The rearrangement joins TRBV12-3 or TRBV12-4 to TRBJ1-6; D call uncertain. This CDR3 contains 13 residues. V gave up 5 bases and J gave up 6 bases, with 8 bases separating them. In nucleotides, the CDR3 is TGTGCCAGCAGTCGCGAACTTAATTCACCCCTCCACTTT. This codes for CASSRELNSPLHF.

Concerning this clonotype: This CDR3 is missing its conserved last phenylalanine or tryptophan, likely due to a read error. The chain couples TRBV27 to TRBJ2-3; D gene ambiguous. Germline loops: CDR1 MNHEY, CDR2 SMNVEV (reference sequence). The CDR3 has 12 residues. Trimming cost V 6 bases and J 1 base, with 5 bases left between them. CDR3 amino acids: CASRTRTDTQYY. DNA of the CDR3: TGTGCCAGCAGGACACGCACAGATACGCAGTATTAT.

This clonotype was detected only a few times. This clone may be a read error of a much larger clone one base away. V is TRBV9 and J is TRBJ1-4; 8 bases match TRBD1. The germline CDR1 and CDR2 sequences are SGDLS and YYNGEE. The CDR3 has 14 residues. In nucleotides, the CDR3 is TGTGCCAACAGCTCCAGGACAGGGAATGAAAAACTGTTTTTT. This gives the protein CANSSRTGNEKLFF.